This entry concerns a single T cell receptor (beta chain). Its antigen is still unknown. Per-nucleotide qualities are absent, and no much larger clonotype sits a single base away. The source of the sample is a study of blood T cell repertoires in COVID-19 (TCRdb year 2020). Regarding the study in general: Collaborator samples came from the United States, Italy and Spain and covered acute and convalescent phases of COVID-19. The repertoires were released in a freely available public database intended as a resource for research on the immune response to SARS-CoV-2. Where available, HLA class I and class II types were obtained from metadata supplied by the sample provider rather than from assay-based typing. A de-identified subject ID, COVID-19 status, age in years and sex were almost always included in the sample metadata. Samples came from the ongoing ImmuneRACE study (first 160 participants) plus 1,254 subjects from 6 global collaborators. Subjects who had been exposed to COVID-19, were actively infected with it, or had recovered from it provided the deeply sampled blood TCRbeta repertoires that made up the dataset. The material from the prospective study consisted of cDNA or gDNA derived from T cells, B-cell-depleted T cells, or PBMCs.

CDR3 length: 15 amino acids, cysteine to phenylalanine. The read is trimmed to its CDR3 DNA, 45 bases read in frame from base 1. V loses 4 bases at its end and J loses 5 bases; junction bases beyond the gene matches: 9. As encoded in the germline V gene (reference sequence), CDR1 is GTSNPN while CDR2 is SVGIG. The immunoSEQ Assay, a bias-controlled multiplex PCR, was used to amplify TCRbeta CDR3 regions from genomic DNA. As for the original processing: The number of nucleated cells in each sample was estimated by amplification of reference gene primers within the assay. Sequence reads were collapsed and filtered to measure the absolute abundance of every unique TCRbeta CDR3 rearrangement. For each sample, productive Simpson clonality was calculated as the square root of Simpson's diversity index over productive rearrangements. In TCRdb, the immuneACCESS table is reduced to in-frame sequences with V and J assigned. These tables do not hold every clone; where another copy was compared, an unresolved V gene accounts for under half, and the others remain unexplained. V, J and clone size reflect that table, while D and trimming were determined from the DNA. The sample has over 65,000 clones on record, roughly nine tenths of them singletons. The ten largest clones capture about a tenth of the sample.

General conclusions and limits of the study: The amount of clinical and demographic metadata varied by source and participant and was provided uncurated.

Each collaborating institution followed its own protocols to collect whole blood in K2EDTA tubes. For TCRbeta analysis, collaborator samples were shipped as frozen whole blood, as isolated PBMCs, or as DNA extracted from either sample type. The TCR comes from a human donor in a cohort sampled during active COVID-19. Here the chain combines TRBV30 and TRBJ2-5, with 11 junctional bases fitting TRBD2. Source material: peripheral blood. The base sequence is TGTGCCTGGACCTTAGCGGGAGGGCCTGGGGAGACCCAGTACTTC. The encoded protein is CAWTLAGGPGETQYF.